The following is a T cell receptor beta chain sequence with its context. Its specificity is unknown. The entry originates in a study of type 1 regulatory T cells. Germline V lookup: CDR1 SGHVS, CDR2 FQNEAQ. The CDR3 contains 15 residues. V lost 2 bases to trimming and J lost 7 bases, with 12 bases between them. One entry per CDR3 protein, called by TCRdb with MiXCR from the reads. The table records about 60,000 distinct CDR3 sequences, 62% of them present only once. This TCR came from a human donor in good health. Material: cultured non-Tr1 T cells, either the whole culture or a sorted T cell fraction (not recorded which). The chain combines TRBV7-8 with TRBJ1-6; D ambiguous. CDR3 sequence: CASSLNSLSNSPLHF. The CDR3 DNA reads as TGTGCCAGCAGCTTAAATAGCCTTAGCAATTCACCCCTCCACTTT.